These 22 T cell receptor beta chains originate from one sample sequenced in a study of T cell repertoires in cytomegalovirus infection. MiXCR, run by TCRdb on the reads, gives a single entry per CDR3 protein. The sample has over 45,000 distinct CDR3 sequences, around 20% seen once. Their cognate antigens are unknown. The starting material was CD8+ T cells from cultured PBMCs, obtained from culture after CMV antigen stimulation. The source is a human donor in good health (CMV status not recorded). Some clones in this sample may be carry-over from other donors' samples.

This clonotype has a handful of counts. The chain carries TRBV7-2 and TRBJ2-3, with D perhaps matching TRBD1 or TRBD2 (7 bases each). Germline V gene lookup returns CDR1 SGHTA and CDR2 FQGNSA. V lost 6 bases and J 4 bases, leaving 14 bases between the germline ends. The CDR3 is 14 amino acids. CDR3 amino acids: CASSWSGGADTQYF. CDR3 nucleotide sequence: TGTGCCAGCAGTTGGTCAGGGGGGGCAGATACGCAGTATTTT.

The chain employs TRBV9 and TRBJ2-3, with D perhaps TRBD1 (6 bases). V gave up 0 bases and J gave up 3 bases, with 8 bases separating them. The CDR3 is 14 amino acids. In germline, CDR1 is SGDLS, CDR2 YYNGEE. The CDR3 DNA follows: TGTGCCAGCAGCGTAGGGGACACAACAGATACGCAGTATTTT. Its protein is CASSVGDTTDTQYF.

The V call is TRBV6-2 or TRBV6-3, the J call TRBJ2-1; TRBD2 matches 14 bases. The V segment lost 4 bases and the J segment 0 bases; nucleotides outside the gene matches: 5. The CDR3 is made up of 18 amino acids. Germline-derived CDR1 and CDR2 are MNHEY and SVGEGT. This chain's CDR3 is CASSWTSGGRSSYNEQFF. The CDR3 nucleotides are TGTGCCAGCAGTTGGACTAGCGGGGGGCGAAGCTCCTACAATGAGCAGTTCTTC.

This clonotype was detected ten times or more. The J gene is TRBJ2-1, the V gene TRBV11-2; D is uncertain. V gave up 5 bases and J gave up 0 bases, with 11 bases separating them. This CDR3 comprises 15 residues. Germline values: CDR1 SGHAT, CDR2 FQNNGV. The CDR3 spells CASSGGPISYNEQFF. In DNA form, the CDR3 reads TGTGCCAGCAGCGGCGGCCCAATCTCCTACAATGAGCAGTTCTTC.

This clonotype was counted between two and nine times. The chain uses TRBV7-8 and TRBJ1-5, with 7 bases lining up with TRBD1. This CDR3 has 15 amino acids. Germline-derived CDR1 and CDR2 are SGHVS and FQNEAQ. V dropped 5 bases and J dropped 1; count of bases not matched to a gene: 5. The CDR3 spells CASSQRQGSNQPQHF. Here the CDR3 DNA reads TGTGCCAGCAGCCAAAGACAGGGCAGCAATCAGCCCCAGCATTTT.

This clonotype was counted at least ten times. CDR3 protein: CASSPNSGANVLTF. The CDR3 DNA sequence: TGTGCCAGCAGCCCTAACTCTGGGGCCAACGTCCTGACTTTC. The J gene is TRBJ2-6, the V gene TRBV6-6; D remains unclear. The CDR3 length is 14 residues. Per germline, CDR1 MNHNY and CDR2 SVGAGI (reference sequence). Trimming stripped 6 bases from V and 0 bases from J, with 6 bases between.

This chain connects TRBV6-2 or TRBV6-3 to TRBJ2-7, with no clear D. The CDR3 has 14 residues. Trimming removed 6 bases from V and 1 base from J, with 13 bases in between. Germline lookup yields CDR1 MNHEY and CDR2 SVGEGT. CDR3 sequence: CASSLVEFSYEQYF. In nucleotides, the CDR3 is TGTGCCAGCAGCCTGGTGGAGTTTTCCTACGAGCAGTACTTC.

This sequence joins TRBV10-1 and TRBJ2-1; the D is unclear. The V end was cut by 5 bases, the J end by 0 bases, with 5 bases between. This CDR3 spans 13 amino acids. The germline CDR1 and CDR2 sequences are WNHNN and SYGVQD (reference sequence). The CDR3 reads CASSRSSYNEQFF. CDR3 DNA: TGCGCCAGCAGTCGTAGCTCCTACAATGAGCAGTTCTTC.

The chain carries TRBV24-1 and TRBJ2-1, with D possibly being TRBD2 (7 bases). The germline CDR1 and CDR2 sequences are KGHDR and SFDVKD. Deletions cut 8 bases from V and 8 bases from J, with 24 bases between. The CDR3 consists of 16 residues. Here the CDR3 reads CATKASDLREGDEQFF. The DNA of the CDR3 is TGTGCCACCAAGGCCTCGGATCTAAGGGAGGGGGATGAGCAGTTCTTC.

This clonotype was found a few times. CDR3 sequence reads: CASSHTGAGELFF. The CDR3 DNA reads TGTGCCAGCAGCCACACAGGGGCCGGGGAGCTGTTTTTT. The chain combines TRBV11-2 with TRBJ2-2; 7 bases agree with TRBD1. Per the germline V gene, CDR1 is SGHAT and CDR2 is FQNNGV. J lost 6 bases, V lost 5 bases, and 3 bases had no gene match. The CDR3 sequence is 13 residues long. The variable domain in full, completed from reference TRBV11-2 and TRBJ2-2, reads EAGVAQSPRYKIIEKRQSVAFWCNPISGHATLYWYQQILGQGPKLLIQFQNNGVVDDSQLPKDRFSAERLKGVDSTLKIQPAKLEDSAVYLCASSHTGAGELFFGEGSRLTVL.

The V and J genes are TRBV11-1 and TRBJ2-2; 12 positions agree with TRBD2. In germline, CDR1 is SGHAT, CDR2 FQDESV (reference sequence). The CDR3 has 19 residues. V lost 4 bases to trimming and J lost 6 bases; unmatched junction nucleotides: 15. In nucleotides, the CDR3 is TGTGCCAGCAGCTCAACACTTTTGACTAGCGGGAGAGACGCCGGGGAGCTGTTTTTT. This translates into CASSSTLLTSGRDAGELFF.

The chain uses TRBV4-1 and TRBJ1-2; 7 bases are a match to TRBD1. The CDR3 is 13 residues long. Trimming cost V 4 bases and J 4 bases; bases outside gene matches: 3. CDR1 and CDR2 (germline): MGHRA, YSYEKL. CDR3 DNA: TGCGCCAGCAGCCCCCGGGACAGCTATGGCTACACCTTC. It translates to CASSPRDSYGYTF.

The CDR3 region is CASSRDRMEQYF. Written as DNA, the CDR3 is TGTGCCAGCAGTCGTGACAGGATGGAGCAGTACTTC. The J gene is TRBJ2-7, the V gene TRBV7-9, with D possibly TRBD1 on 6 matching bases. The germline V and J ends were trimmed by 6 bases and 7 bases, with 13 bases remaining between them. This CDR3 is built from 12 residues. Germline CDR1 is SEHNR and CDR2 is FQNEAQ (reference sequence).

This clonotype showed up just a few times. The CDR3 DNA reads as TGCAGTGCCCCTGCCCCTGGGGATGAGCAGTTCTTC. The encoded protein is CSAPAPGDEQFF. The chain recombines TRBV20-1 with TRBJ2-1; D uncertain. Germline V gives CDR1 DFQATT, CDR2 SNEGSKA (reference sequence). V was cut by 6 bases and J by 8 bases, with 14 bases left in between. This CDR3 region has 12 residues.

DNA of the CDR3: TGTGCCAGCACCAAGGGGGGGACAGGGTCCTACGAGCAGTACTTC. Translated: CASTKGGTGSYEQYF. The chain links TRBV12-3 or TRBV12-4 to TRBJ2-7, with 9 bases that match TRBD1. This CDR3 region has 15 residues. Trimming cost V 7 bases and J 1 base; bases outside gene matches: 8.

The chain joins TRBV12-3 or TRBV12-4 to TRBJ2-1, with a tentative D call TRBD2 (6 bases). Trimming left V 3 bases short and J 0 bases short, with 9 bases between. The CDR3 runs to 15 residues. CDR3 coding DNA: TGTGCCAGCAGTTTTGGGGGGAGCTCCTACAATGAGCAGTTCTTC. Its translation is CASSFGGSSYNEQFF.

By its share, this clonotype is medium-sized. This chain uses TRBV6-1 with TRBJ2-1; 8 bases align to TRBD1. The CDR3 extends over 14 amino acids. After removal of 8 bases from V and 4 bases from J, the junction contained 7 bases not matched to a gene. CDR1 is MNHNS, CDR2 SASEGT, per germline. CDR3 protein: CASYRGINYNEQFF. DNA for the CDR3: TGTGCCAGCTACAGGGGGATTAATTACAATGAGCAGTTCTTC.

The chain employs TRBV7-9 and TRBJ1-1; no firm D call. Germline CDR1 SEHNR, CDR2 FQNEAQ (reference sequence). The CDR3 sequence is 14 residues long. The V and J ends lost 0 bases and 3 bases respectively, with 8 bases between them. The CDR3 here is CASSLAERDTEAFF. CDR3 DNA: TGTGCCAGCAGCTTAGCGGAAAGGGACACTGAAGCTTTCTTT.

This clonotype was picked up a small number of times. As DNA, the CDR3 is TGTGCCAGCAGTACCGCCGGGACTAGCGGGCATGAGCAGTTCTTC. It codes for CASSTAGTSGHEQFF. This chain connects TRBV6-6 to TRBJ2-1; 12 nucleotides align to TRBD2. The germline gives CDR1 MNHNY, CDR2 SVGAGI (reference sequence). The CDR3 is 15 amino acids. Trimming cost V 5 bases and J 8 bases; bases outside gene matches: 7.

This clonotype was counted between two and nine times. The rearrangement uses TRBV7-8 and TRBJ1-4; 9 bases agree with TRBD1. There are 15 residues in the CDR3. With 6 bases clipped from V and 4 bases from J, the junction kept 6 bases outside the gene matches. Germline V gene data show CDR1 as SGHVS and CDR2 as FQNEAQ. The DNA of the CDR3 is TGTGCCAGCAGTCAGAACAGGGGGCGTAATGAAAAACTGTTTTTT. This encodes CASSQNRGRNEKLFF.

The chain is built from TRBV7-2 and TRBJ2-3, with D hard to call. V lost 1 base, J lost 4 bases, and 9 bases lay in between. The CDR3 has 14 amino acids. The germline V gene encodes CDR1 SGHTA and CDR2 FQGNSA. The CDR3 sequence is CASSLESEPDTQYF. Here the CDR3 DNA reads TGTGCCAGCAGCTTAGAGTCTGAACCAGATACGCAGTATTTT.

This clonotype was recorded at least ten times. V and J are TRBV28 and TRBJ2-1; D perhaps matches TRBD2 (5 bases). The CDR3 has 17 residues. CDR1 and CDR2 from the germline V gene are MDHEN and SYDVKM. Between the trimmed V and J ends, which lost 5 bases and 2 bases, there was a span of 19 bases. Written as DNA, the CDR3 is TGTGCCAGCAGTCCACCGACGGGAAGAGGGACCTACAATGAGCAGTTCTTC. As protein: CASSPPTGRGTYNEQFF. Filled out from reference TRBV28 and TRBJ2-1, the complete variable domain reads DVKVTQSSRYLVKRTGEKVFLECVQDMDHENMFWYRQDPGLGLRLIYFSYDVKMKEKGDIPEGYSVSREKKERFSLILESASTNQTSMYLCASSPPTGRGTYNEQFFGPGTRLTVL.